The rows below give T cell receptor beta chains drawn from one sample of a study of Graves' ophthalmopathy and Graves' hyperthyroidism. One entry per CDR3 protein, called by TCRdb with MiXCR from the multiplex PCR reads. The sample lists 650,000 to 800,000 distinct CDR3 sequences; over 40% were seen once. Sequencing input: peripheral blood. Every receptor here comes from an adult man with Graves' ophthalmopathy. Both conserved end residues are part of each CDR3. The order of the fields is clone size, V gene, J gene, D gene, CDR3 protein, CDR3 DNA. The D gene is left open where the match is weak. Rows may omit the clone size; those that give it use once, few, many or a size class.

size: many; V: TRBV19; J: TRBJ1-2; D: -; CDR3: CASSIGTNYGYTF; DNA: TGTGCCAGTAGTATCGGGACGAACTATGGCTACACCTTC
size: -; V: TRBV10-3; J: TRBJ2-5; D: -; CDR3: CAISGGRGSYF; DNA: TGTGCCATCAGTGGCGGCAGGGGATCCTACTTC
size: -; V: TRBV7-9; J: TRBJ2-7; D: -; CDR3: CASSQDLVRLAYEQYF; DNA: TGTGCCAGCAGCCAAGATCTTGTAAGGCTTGCCTACGAGCAGTACTTC
size: many; V: TRBV6-5; J: TRBJ1-4; D: -; CDR3: CASSEGENEKLFF; DNA: TGTGCCAGCAGTGAAGGGGAAAATGAAAAACTGTTTTTT
size: many; V: TRBV9; J: TRBJ1-3; D: -; CDR3: CASSVASLPSGNTIYF; DNA: TGTGCCAGCAGCGTAGCTAGTCTTCCCTCTGGAAACACCATATATTTT
size: -; V: TRBV12-3/TRBV12-4; J: TRBJ2-7; D: -; CDR3: CASRTFPHYEQYF; DNA: TGTGCCAGCAGGACCTTTCCTCACTACGAGCAGTACTTC
size: -; V: TRBV29-1; J: TRBJ1-2; D: -; CDR3: CSLVSDGGRGGYTF; DNA: TGCAGCTTAGTATCCGATGGCGGTCGCGGAGGCTACACCTTC
size: -; V: TRBV7-6; J: TRBJ2-5; D: -; CDR3: CASSLGQWGQETQYF; DNA: TGTGCCAGCAGCTTAGGGCAGTGGGGACAAGAGACCCAGTACTTC
size: -; V: TRBV20-1; J: TRBJ1-5; D: TRBD1; CDR3: CSARTTGVETQHF; DNA: TGCAGTGCTAGAACTACAGGGGTAGAGACCCAGCATTTT
size: few; V: TRBV12-3/TRBV12-4; J: TRBJ1-1; D: TRBD1; CDR3: CASSGLGQGLGTEAFF; DNA: TGTGCCAGCAGCGGGTTGGGACAGGGGTTGGGCACTGAAGCTTTCTTT
size: -; V: TRBV12-3/TRBV12-4; J: TRBJ2-5; D: -; CDR3: CASSEGIGAVQETQYF; DNA: TGTGCCAGCAGTGAGGGCATTGGGGCAGTCCAGGAGACCCAGTACTTC
size: -; V: TRBV9; J: TRBJ2-1; D: TRBD1; CDR3: CASSVGDRGVSDEQFF; DNA: TGTGCCAGCAGCGTAGGGGACAGGGGGGTTTCGGATGAGCAGTTCTTC
size: many; V: TRBV2; J: TRBJ1-3; D: -; CDR3: CASNPGWASSGNTIYF; DNA: TGTGCCAGCAACCCTGGGTGGGCCAGCTCTGGAAACACCATATATTTT
size: -; V: TRBV10-3; J: TRBJ2-5; D: -; CDR3: CASSFWDPRFSQGTQYF; DNA: TGTGCCAGCAGTTTTTGGGACCCCAGGTTCTCCCAAGGGACCCAGTACTTC
size: -; V: TRBV7-8; J: TRBJ2-3; D: -; CDR3: CASSYGVTDTQYF; DNA: TGTGCCAGCAGCTACGGGGTAACAGATACGCAGTATTTT
size: -; V: TRBV7-6; J: TRBJ2-2; D: -; CDR3: CASSLTTGGSGELFF; DNA: TGTGCCAGCAGCTTAACGACGGGGGGCTCCGGGGAGCTGTTTTTT
size: many; V: TRBV15; J: TRBJ1-1; D: TRBD1; CDR3: CATSRVGGQGNTEAFF; DNA: TGTGCCACCAGCAGAGTGGGGGGACAGGGCAACACTGAAGCTTTCTTT
size: -; V: TRBV5-1; J: TRBJ1-2; D: -; CDR3: CASSQPRGVRYGYTF; DNA: TGCGCCAGCAGCCAACCGAGGGGCGTACGGTATGGCTACACCTTC
size: -; V: TRBV25-1; J: TRBJ2-7; D: -; CDR3: CASSLLPLSSEQYF; DNA: TGTGCCAGCAGCTTACTACCCTTGTCGTCCGAGCAGTACTTC
size: many; V: TRBV11-2; J: TRBJ1-4; D: -; CDR3: CASSSGANEKLFF; DNA: TGTGCCAGCAGCTCAGGGGCTAATGAAAAACTGTTTTTT
size: -; V: TRBV20-1; J: TRBJ2-5; D: -; CDR3: CSARPLTGLTETQYF; DNA: TGCAGTGCTAGACCACTTACAGGGTTAACAGAGACCCAGTACTTC
size: -; V: TRBV20-1; J: TRBJ1-4; D: -; CDR3: CSGRDGTTNEKLFF; DNA: TGTAGTGGTAGAGATGGCACGACTAATGAAAAACTGTTTTTT
size: -; V: TRBV3-1; J: TRBJ1-1; D: TRBD1; CDR3: CASSYGQGAFF; DNA: TGTGCCAGCAGCTACGGACAGGGGGCTTTCTTT
size: many; V: TRBV2; J: TRBJ1-5; D: -; CDR3: CASSRDRNQPQHF; DNA: TGTGCCAGCAGCCGGGACCGCAATCAGCCCCAGCATTTT
size: many; V: TRBV11-2; J: TRBJ1-6; D: TRBD1; CDR3: CASSPGTAGNSPLHF; DNA: TGTGCCAGCAGCCCGGGGACAGCGGGTAATTCACCCCTCCACTTT
size: -; V: TRBV2; J: TRBJ1-4; D: -; CDR3: CASRGNSNEKLFF; DNA: TGTGCCAGCAGGGGAAACTCTAATGAAAAACTGTTTTTT
size: -; V: TRBV25-1; J: TRBJ1-2; D: -; CDR3: CASRSGVGNYGYTF; DNA: TGTGCCAGCAGGTCAGGGGTCGGCAACTATGGCTACACCTTC
size: -; V: TRBV11-2; J: TRBJ2-7; D: TRBD2; CDR3: CASSSTSGRTYEQYF; DNA: TGTGCCAGCAGCTCGACTAGCGGGAGAACATACGAGCAGTACTTC
size: few; V: TRBV10-3; J: TRBJ2-7; D: -; CDR3: CAGVGDASYEQYF; DNA: TGTGCCGGGGTAGGGGACGCTTCTTACGAGCAGTACTTC
size: once; V: TRBV10-3; J: TRBJ1-1; D: -; CDR3: CASRTGTDTEAFF; DNA: TGTGCCAGCAGAACCGGGACGGACACTGAAGCTTTCTTT
size: -; V: TRBV25-1; J: TRBJ2-7; D: TRBD1; CDR3: CASVTGTGNEQYF; DNA: TGTGCCAGCGTGACCGGGACAGGGAACGAGCAGTACTTC
size: -; V: TRBV10-3; J: TRBJ2-5; D: TRBD2; CDR3: CASSLGTSGGQRETQYF; DNA: TGTGCCAGCAGTTTGGGGACTAGCGGGGGCCAGAGGGAGACCCAGTACTTC
size: many; V: TRBV7-3; J: TRBJ1-1; D: -; CDR3: CASSEQGSNTEAFF; DNA: TGTGCCAGCAGCGAACAGGGATCGAACACTGAAGCTTTCTTT
size: many; V: TRBV20-1; J: TRBJ2-7; D: TRBD2; CDR3: CSATERDPYEQYF; DNA: TGCAGTGCTACCGAGCGGGACCCCTACGAGCAGTACTTC
size: many; V: TRBV12-3/TRBV12-4; J: TRBJ1-1; D: TRBD1; CDR3: CASSFGQGVGAFF; DNA: TGTGCCAGCAGTTTTGGTCAGGGGGTAGGAGCTTTCTTT
size: -; V: TRBV9; J: TRBJ2-6; D: -; CDR3: CASRAGLSGANVLTF; DNA: TGTGCCAGCCGGGCAGGGCTGTCTGGGGCCAACGTCCTGACTTTC
size: few; V: TRBV6-6; J: TRBJ2-2; D: TRBD1; CDR3: CASSPRQGARTGELFF; DNA: TGTGCCAGCAGTCCACGACAGGGGGCGAGGACCGGGGAGCTGTTTTTT
size: many; V: TRBV19; J: TRBJ1-6; D: -; CDR3: CASSSMARGNSPLHF; DNA: TGTGCCAGTAGTTCGATGGCCCGAGGCAATTCACCCCTCCACTTT
size: -; V: TRBV11-1; J: TRBJ2-2; D: -; CDR3: CASRPDINTGELFF; DNA: TGTGCCAGCAGACCCGACATTAACACCGGGGAGCTGTTTTTT
size: -; V: TRBV7-2; J: TRBJ2-5; D: TRBD1; CDR3: CASSLTDRGRETQYF; DNA: TGTGCCAGCAGCTTAACCGACAGGGGGAGAGAGACCCAGTACTTC
size: -; V: TRBV7-8; J: TRBJ2-7; D: -; CDR3: CASSVESQGGEQYF; DNA: TGTGCCAGCAGCGTTGAGAGTCAGGGAGGTGAGCAGTACTTC
size: once; V: TRBV10-3; J: TRBJ2-5; D: TRBD1; CDR3: CASSDLPGQGRQPQYF; DNA: TGTGCCAGCAGTGATCTTCCGGGACAGGGTAGGCAGCCCCAGTACTTC
size: -; V: TRBV5-5; J: TRBJ2-7; D: TRBD2; CDR3: CASSIAGGNSYEQYF; DNA: TGTGCCAGCAGCATAGCGGGAGGGAACTCCTACGAGCAGTACTTC
size: few; V: TRBV29-1; J: TRBJ2-2; D: -; CDR3: CSVEDPDGGTGELFF; DNA: TGCAGCGTTGAAGATCCGGACGGGGGCACCGGGGAGCTGTTTTTT
size: -; V: TRBV12-3/TRBV12-4; J: TRBJ2-2; D: TRBD2; CDR3: CASSPSGTGNTGELFF; DNA: TGTGCCAGCAGTCCCAGCGGGACGGGGAACACCGGGGAGCTGTTTTTT
size: once; V: TRBV9; J: TRBJ2-3; D: -; CDR3: CASSPPSLLRDPCTDTQYF; DNA: TGTGCCAGCAGCCCCCCTTCTCTCTTACGGGACCCATGCACAGATACGCAGTATTTT
size: few; V: TRBV16; J: TRBJ1-2; D: -; CDR3: CASSQSFGYANYGYTF; DNA: TGTGCCAGCAGCCAATCGTTCGGGTACGCTAACTATGGCTACACCTTC
size: few; V: TRBV6-5; J: TRBJ2-2; D: -; CDR3: CASSYLDSNTGELFF; DNA: TGTGCCAGCAGTTACTTAGACAGCAACACCGGGGAGCTGTTTTTT
size: -; V: TRBV12-3/TRBV12-4; J: TRBJ1-4; D: -; CDR3: CASSESGTKGEKLFF; DNA: TGTGCCAGCAGTGAATCGGGGACGAAGGGTGAAAAACTGTTTTTT